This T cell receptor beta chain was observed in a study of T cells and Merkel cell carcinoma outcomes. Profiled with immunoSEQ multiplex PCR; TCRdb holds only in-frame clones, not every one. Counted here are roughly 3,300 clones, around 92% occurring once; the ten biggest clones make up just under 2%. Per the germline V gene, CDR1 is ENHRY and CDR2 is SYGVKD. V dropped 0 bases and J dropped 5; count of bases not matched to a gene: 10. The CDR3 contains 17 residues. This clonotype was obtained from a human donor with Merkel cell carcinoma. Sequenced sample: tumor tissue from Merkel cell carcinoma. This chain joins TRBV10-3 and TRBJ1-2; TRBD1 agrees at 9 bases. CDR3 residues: CAISESGKTGGEYGYTF. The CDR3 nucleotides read TGTGCCATCAGTGAGTCGGGTAAAACAGGGGGCGAATATGGCTACACCTTC.